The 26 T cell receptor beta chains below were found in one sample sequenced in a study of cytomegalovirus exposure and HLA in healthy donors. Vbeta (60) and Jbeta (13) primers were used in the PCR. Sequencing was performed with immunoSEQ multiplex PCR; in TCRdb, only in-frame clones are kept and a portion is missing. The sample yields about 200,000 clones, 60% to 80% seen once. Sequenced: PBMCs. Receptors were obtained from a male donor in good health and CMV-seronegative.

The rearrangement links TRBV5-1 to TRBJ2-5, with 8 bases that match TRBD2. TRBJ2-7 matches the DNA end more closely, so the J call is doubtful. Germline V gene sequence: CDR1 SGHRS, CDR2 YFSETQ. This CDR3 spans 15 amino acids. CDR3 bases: TGCGCCAGCAGCTTGGATCCTAGCGGGCCCGGCGAGCAGTACTTC. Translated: CASSLDPSGPGEQYF.

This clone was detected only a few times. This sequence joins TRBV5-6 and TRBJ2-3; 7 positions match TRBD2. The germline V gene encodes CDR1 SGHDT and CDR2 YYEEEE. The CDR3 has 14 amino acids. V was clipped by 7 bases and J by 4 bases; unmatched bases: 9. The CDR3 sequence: CASRLLARADTQYF. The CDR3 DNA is TGTGCCAGCCGACTACTAGCGAGGGCAGATACGCAGTATTTT. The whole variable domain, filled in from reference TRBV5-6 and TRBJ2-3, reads DAGVTQSPTHLIKTRGQQVTLRCSPKSGHDTVSWYQQALGQGPQFIFQYYEEEERQRGNFPDRFSGHQFPNYSSELNVNALLLGDSALYLCASRLLARADTQYFGPGTRLTVL.

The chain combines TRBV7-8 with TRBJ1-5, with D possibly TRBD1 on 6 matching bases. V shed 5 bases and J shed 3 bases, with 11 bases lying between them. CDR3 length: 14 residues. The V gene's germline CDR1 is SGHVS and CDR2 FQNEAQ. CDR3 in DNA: TGTGCCAGCAGCAAGACAGGCTCCAATCAGCCCCAGCATTTT. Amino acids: CASSKTGSNQPQHF.

For the CDR3, the DNA is TGCGCCAGCAGCAGGGACAGAACGAATAATTCACCCCTCCACTTT. This sequence encodes CASSRDRTNNSPLHF. J is TRBJ1-6 and V is TRBV4-1; 7 nucleotides match TRBD1. The CDR3 is 15 amino acids. Germline CDR1 is MGHRA and CDR2 is YSYEKL. The J segment lost 5 bases and the V segment lost 5 bases, leaving 6 bases of the junction unmatched.

DNA of the CDR3: TGCGCCAGCAGCTTGGCCAGCGGGGCAACTAATGAAAAACTGTTTTTT. As protein: CASSLASGATNEKLFF. The chain recombines TRBV5-1 with TRBJ1-4; D is unclear. The germline CDR1 and CDR2 sequences are SGHRS and YFSETQ. The CDR3 is 16 residues long. V dropped 0 bases and J dropped 0 bases, with 9 bases sitting between them.

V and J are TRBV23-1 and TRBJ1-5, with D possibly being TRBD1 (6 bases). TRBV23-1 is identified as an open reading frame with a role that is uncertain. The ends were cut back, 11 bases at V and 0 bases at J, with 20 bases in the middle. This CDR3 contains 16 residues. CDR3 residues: CAGRDIQEYSNQPQHF. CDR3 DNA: TGCGCCGGCCGGGACATCCAAGAATATAGCAATCAGCCCCAGCATTTT.

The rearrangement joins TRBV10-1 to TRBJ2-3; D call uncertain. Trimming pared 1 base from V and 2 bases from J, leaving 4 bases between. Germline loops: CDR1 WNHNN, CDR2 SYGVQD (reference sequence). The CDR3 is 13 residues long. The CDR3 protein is CASSELYTDTQYF. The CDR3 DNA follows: TGCGCCAGCAGTGAGTTATACACAGATACGCAGTATTTT.

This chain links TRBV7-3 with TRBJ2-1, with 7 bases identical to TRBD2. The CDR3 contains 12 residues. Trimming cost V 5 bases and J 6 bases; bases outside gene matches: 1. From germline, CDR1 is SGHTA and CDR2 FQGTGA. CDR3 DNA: TGTGCCAGCAGCCCGGGGGGCAATGAGCAGTTCTTC. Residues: CASSPGGNEQFF.

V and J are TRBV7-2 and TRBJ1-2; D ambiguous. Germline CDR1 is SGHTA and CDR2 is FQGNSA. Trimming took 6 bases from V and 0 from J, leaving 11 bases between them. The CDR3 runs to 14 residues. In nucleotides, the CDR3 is TGTGCCAGCAGTTCGGCGGGAGCTAACTATGGCTACACCTTC. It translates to CASSSAGANYGYTF. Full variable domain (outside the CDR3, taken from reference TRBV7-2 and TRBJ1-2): GAGVSQSPSNKVTEKGKDVELRCDPISGHTALYWYRQSLGQGLEFLIYFQGNSAPDKSGLPSDRFSAERTGGSVSTLTIQRTQQEDSAVYLCASSSAGANYGYTFGSGTRLTVV.

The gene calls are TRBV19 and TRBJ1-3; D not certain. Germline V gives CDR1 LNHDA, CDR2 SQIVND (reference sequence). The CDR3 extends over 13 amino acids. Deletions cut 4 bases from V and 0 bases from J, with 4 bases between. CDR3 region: CASSNLSGNTIYF. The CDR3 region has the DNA TGTGCCAGTAGTAATCTCTCTGGAAACACCATATATTTT.

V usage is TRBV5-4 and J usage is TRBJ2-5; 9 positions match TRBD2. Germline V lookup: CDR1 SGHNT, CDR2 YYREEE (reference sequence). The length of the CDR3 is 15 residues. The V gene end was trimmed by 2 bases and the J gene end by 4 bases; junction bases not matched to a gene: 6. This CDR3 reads CASSFGGGLAETQYF. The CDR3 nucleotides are TGTGCCAGCAGCTTTGGGGGGGGACTAGCAGAGACCCAGTACTTC.

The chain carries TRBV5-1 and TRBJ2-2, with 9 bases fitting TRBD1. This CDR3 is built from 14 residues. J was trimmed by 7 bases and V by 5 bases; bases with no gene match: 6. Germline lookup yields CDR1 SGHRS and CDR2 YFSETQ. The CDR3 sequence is CASRGQGTDGELFF. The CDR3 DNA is TGCGCCAGCAGGGGACAGGGTACGGACGGGGAGCTGTTTTTT.

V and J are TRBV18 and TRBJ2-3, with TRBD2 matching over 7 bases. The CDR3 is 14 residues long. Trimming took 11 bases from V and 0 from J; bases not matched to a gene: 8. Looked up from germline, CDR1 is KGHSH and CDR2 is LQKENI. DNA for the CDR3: TGTGCCGGAAGGGCTAGCGGCAGCACAGATACGCAGTATTTT. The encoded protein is CAGRASGSTDTQYF.

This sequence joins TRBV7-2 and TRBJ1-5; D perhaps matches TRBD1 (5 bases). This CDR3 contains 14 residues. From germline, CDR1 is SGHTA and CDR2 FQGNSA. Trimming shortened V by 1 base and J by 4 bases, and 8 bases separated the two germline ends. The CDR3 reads CASSLGGGNQPQHF. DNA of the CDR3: TGTGCCAGCAGCTTAGGGGGGGGAAATCAGCCCCAGCATTTT. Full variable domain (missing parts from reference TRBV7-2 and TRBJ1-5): GAGVSQSPSNKVTEKGKDVELRCDPISGHTALYWYRQSLGQGLEFLIYFQGNSAPDKSGLPSDRFSAERTGGSVSTLTIQRTQQEDSAVYLCASSLGGGNQPQHFGDGTRLSIL.

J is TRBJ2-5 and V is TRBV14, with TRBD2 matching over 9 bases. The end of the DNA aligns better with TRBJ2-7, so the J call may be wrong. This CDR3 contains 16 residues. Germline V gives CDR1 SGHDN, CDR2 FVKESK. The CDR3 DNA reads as TGTGCCAGCAGCCAAGAACGCGGGAGGGCCGCATACGAGCAGTACTTC. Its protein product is CASSQERGRAAYEQYF.

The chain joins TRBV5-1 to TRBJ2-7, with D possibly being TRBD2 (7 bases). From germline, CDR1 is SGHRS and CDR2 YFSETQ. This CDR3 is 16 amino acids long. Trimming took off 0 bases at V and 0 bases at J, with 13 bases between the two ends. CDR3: CASSLGTGGSSYEQYF. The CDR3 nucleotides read TGCGCCAGCAGCTTGGGCACGGGGGGCAGCTCCTACGAGCAGTACTTC.

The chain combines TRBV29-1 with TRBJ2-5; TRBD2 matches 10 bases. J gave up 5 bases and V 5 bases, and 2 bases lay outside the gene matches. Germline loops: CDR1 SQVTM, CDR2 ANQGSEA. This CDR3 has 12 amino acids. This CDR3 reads CSVRLAGETQYF. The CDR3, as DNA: TGCAGCGTTCGACTAGCGGGCGAGACCCAGTACTTC.

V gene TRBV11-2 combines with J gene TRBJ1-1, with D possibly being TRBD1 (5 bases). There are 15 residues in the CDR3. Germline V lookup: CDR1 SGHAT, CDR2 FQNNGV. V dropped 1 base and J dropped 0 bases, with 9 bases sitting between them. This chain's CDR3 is CASSLAGAMNTEAFF. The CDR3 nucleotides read TGTGCCAGCAGCTTAGCTGGGGCTATGAACACTGAAGCTTTCTTT.

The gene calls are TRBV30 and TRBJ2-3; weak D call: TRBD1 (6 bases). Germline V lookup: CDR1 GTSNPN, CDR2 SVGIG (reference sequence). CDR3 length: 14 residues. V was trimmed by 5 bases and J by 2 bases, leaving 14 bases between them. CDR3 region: CAWDRGGSTDTQYF. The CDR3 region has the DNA TGTGCCTGGGATAGAGGGGGTTCCACAGATACGCAGTATTTT.

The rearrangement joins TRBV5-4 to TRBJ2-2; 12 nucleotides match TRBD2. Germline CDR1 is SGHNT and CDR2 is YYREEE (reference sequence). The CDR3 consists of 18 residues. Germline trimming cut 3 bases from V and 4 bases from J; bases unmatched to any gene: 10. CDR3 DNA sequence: TGTGCCAGCAGCTCCGCGACTAGCGGGAGTAGGAGCACCGGGGAGCTGTTTTTT. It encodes CASSSATSGSRSTGELFF.

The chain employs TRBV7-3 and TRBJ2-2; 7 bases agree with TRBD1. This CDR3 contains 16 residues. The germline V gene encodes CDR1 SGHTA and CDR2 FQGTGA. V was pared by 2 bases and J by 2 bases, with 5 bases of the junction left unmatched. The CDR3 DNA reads TGTGCCAGCAGCTTAGTCACAGGGGTTAACACCGGGGAGCTGTTTTTT. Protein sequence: CASSLVTGVNTGELFF.

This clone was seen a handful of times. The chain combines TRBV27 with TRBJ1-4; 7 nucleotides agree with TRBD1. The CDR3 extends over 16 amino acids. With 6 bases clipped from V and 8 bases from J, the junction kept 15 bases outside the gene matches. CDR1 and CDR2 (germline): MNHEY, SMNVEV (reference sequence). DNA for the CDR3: TGTGCCAGCAGCAATTTTAGACAGGGCCGGAGGGAAAAACTGTTTTTT. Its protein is CASSNFRQGRREKLFF.

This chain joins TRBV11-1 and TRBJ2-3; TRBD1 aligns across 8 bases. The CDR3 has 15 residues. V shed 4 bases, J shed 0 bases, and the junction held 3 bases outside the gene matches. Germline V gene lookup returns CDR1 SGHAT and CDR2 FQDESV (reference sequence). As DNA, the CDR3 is TGTGCCAGCAGCTCTACAGGGGGTAGCACAGATACGCAGTATTTT. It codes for CASSSTGGSTDTQYF.

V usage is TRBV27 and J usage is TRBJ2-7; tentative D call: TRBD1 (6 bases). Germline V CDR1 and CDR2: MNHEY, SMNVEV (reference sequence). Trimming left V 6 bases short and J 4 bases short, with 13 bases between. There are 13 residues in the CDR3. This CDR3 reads CASRETGRYEQYF. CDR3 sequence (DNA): TGTGCCAGCAGGGAAACAGGGCGGTACGAGCAGTACTTC.

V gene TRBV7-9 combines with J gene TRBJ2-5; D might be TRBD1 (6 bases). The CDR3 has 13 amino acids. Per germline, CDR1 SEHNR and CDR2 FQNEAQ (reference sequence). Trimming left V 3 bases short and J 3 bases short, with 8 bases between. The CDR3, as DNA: TGTGCCAGCAGCTTCGGACAGAAAGAGACCCAGTACTTC. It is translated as CASSFGQKETQYF. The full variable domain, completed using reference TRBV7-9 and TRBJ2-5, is DTGVSQNPRHKITKRGQNVTFRCDPISEHNRLYWYRQTLGQGPEFLTYFQNEAQLEKSRLLSDRFSAERPKGSFSTLEIQRTEQGDSAMYLCASSFGQKETQYFGPGTRLLVL.

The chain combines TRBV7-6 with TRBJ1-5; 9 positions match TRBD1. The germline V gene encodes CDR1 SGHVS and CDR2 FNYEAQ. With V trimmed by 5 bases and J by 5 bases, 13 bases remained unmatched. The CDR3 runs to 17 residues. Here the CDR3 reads CASSQKPGQGTDQPQHF. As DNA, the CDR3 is TGTGCCAGCAGCCAGAAACCGGGACAGGGTACGGATCAGCCCCAGCATTTT.